This T cell receptor (beta chain) emerged from a study of beta chain features in type 1 diabetes. Points from the study as a whole: There was a possibility that cDNA sequencing over-represented cells with high TCR expression. There were fewer insertions and more deletions at the VDJ junctions of type 1 diabetes patients. Patients and controls would share equally any PCR tilt toward shorter templates.

The junction had 7 bases not matched to a gene; V was cut back by 2 bases and J by 4 bases. Germline-derived CDR1 and CDR2 are SGHAT and FQNNGV. This CDR3 has 16 amino acids. A note on this clone: Its antigen is unknown.

The authors reverse transcribed all of the isolated RNA, so sequencing captured expressed TCRB transcripts. For naive, central memory and regulatory T cell samples, reads averaged around 3.8 million. Method: immunoSEQ multiplex PCR; TCRdb's copy keeps in-frame clones and lacks some. This sample has about 130,000 clones; about 10% occur once, and the top ten carry approximately 0.68%. The sequence was collected from a man aged 18 to 29 in good health. The sample consisted of central memory CD4+ T cells from blood. The genes are TRBV11-2 and TRBJ2-5; TRBD2 matches 10 bases. CDR3 protein: CASSLMGLAMRETQYF. CDR3 DNA: TGTGCCAGCAGCTTAATGGGACTAGCGATGCGAGAGACCCAGTACTTC.